The text below deals with one T cell receptor (beta chain). Data came from immunoSEQ multiplex PCR; TCRdb stores just in-frame clones and leaves some out. Of some 180,000 clones listed, approximately 85% are singletons. Individuals aged 18 to 89 years were recruited from roughly 23 US areas. Assignment of participants to cohorts was predicated upon participant-reported clinical history. This entry is derived from a study of blood T cell repertoires in COVID-19. Study details: Some COVID-19 samples were acute and others convalescent; all came from the United States, Italy and Spain.

This clonotype was sampled from a man aged 40-50 years who had recovered from COVID-19. Sample: PBMCs or T cells enriched from blood (not recorded which).

Written as DNA, the CDR3 is TGTGCCAGCACCGTGGGGGCTCGTCAAGATGAAAAACTGTTTTTT. It translates to CASTVGARQDEKLFF. This chain connects TRBV28 to TRBJ1-4, with D possibly matching TRBD1 (6 bases). Deletions cut 7 bases from V and 6 bases from J, with 18 bases between. Germline V gene sequence: CDR1 MDHEN, CDR2 SYDVKM. The CDR3 contains 15 residues.